The 29 T cell receptor beta chains in this list originate from one sample, sequenced in a study of blood T cell repertoires in COVID-19. Libraries were prepared by immunoSEQ multiplex PCR; TCRdb keeps only in-frame clonotypes and omits some of them. The repertoire holds about 150,000 clones, with 80% to 90% as singletons. The sequenced material came from peripheral blood. Every receptor here comes from a woman in her sixties or seventies with COVID-19, enrolled during active disease.

This chain joins TRBV4-3 and TRBJ2-1; 10 bases match TRBD2. Germline assignment: CDR1 LGHNA and CDR2 YSLEER. The CDR3 runs to 17 residues. V lost 2 bases and J lost 10; bases outside the gene matches: 14. In nucleotides, the CDR3 is TGCGCCAGCAGCCAAACCACCCTAGCGGGGGCACTAGGGGAGCAGTTCTTC. This sequence encodes CASSQTTLAGALGEQFF.

The chain combines TRBV29-1 with TRBJ2-2, with D possibly matching TRBD1 (6 bases). CDR1 is SQVTM and CDR2 is ANQGSEA in the germline V gene. Trimming shortened V by 5 bases and J by 7 bases, and 14 bases separated the two germline ends. This CDR3 contains 13 residues. Here the CDR3 reads CSVPQGWNGELFF. Here the CDR3 DNA reads TGCAGCGTTCCCCAGGGGTGGAACGGGGAGCTGTTTTTT.

V gene TRBV10-3 combines with J gene TRBJ2-2; weak D call: TRBD2 (6 bases). This CDR3 comprises 16 residues. Germline V gives CDR1 ENHRY, CDR2 SYGVKD. V was trimmed by 0 bases and J by 4 bases, leaving 12 bases between them. The CDR3 sequence: CAISESWGESTGELFF. CDR3 nucleotide sequence: TGTGCCATCAGTGAGTCTTGGGGGGAGAGCACCGGGGAGCTGTTTTTT.

This sequence joins TRBV3-1 (or the pseudogene TRBV3-2) and TRBJ2-1, with no clear D. V was shortened by 0 bases and J by 5 bases, with 5 bases between the two germline ends. The CDR3 loop spans 13 amino acids. In germline, CDR1 is LGHDT, CDR2 YNNKEL (reference sequence). The CDR3 reads CASSQDHNNEQFF. In DNA, the CDR3 is TGTGCCAGCAGCCAAGATCACAACAATGAGCAGTTCTTC.

The count of this clone is one. The gene calls are TRBV7-9 and TRBJ2-3; 9 bases map to TRBD2. The CDR3 is 15 amino acids. The germline V gene has CDR1 SEHNR and CDR2 FQNEAQ (reference sequence). The V gene end was trimmed by 7 bases and the J gene end by 3 bases; junction bases not matched to a gene: 8. The CDR3 reads CASTGGLAPTDTQYF. In nucleotides, the CDR3 is TGTGCCAGCACCGGAGGACTAGCGCCTACAGATACGCAGTATTTT.

This clone has only a few counts. Relative to the germline gene, one junction end is altered; a read error may explain this. This chain joins TRBV19 and TRBJ2-2; D unresolved. This CDR3 has 13 amino acids. Per germline, CDR1 LNHDA and CDR2 SQIVND (reference sequence). The CDR3 nucleotides are TGTGCCAGTAGTTTAGAGAACGGCGGGGAGCTGTTTTTT. As protein: CASSLENGGELFF.

This chain uses TRBV2 with TRBJ2-3; TRBD2 matches at 8 bases. CDR3 length equals 12 residues. Looked up from germline, CDR1 is SNHLY and CDR2 is FYNNEI. The chain's CDR3 is CASGGLWNTQYF. As DNA, the CDR3 is TGTGCGTCGGGGGGGCTTTGGAATACGCAGTATTTT.

This chain joins TRBV3-1 (or the pseudogene TRBV3-2) and TRBJ1-1; 7 positions agree with TRBD1. The CDR3 length is 14 residues. V dropped 2 bases and J dropped 4; count of bases not matched to a gene: 4. Per germline, CDR1 LGHDT and CDR2 YNNKEL (reference sequence). Here the CDR3 DNA reads TGTGCCAGCAGCCAACAGGGGGATCTCACTGAAGCTTTCTTT. Its protein is CASSQQGDLTEAFF.

The gene calls are TRBV11-2 and TRBJ2-5; TRBD1 might be the D (6 bases). The CDR3 runs 13 residues. V lost 4 bases to trimming and J lost 0 bases, with 6 bases between them. Germline values: CDR1 SGHAT, CDR2 FQNNGV. CDR3 residues: CASSWTDQETQYF. The CDR3 DNA reads TGTGCCAGCAGCTGGACAGACCAAGAGACCCAGTACTTC.

The gene calls are TRBV11-3 and TRBJ2-3; a possible D gene is TRBD2 (5 bases). CDR3 length: 14 amino acids. Germline V gives CDR1 SGHNT, CDR2 YENEEA. Deletions cut 4 bases from V and 0 bases from J, with 8 bases between. CDR3 in DNA: TGTGCCAGCAGCTCACGGACTAGCACAGATACGCAGTATTTT. This codes for CASSSRTSTDTQYF.

On this clone: At the DNA level, this CDR3 is encoded by other sequences in the same sample as well. The genes are TRBV3-1 (or the pseudogene TRBV3-2) and TRBJ1-2; TRBD1 agrees at 10 bases. Unmatched junction bases numbered 0, after V lost 4 bases and J lost 4 bases. Germline V gene lookup returns CDR1 LGHDT and CDR2 YNNKEL (reference sequence). The CDR3 length is 13 residues. CDR3 residues: CASSRTGGYGYTF. The DNA for the CDR3 is TGTGCCAGCAGCCGGACAGGGGGCTATGGCTACACCTTC.

The rearrangement links TRBV10-3 to TRBJ2-7; 7 nucleotides line up with TRBD1. The CDR3 extends over 14 amino acids. V lost 0 bases, J lost 3 bases, and 2 bases stayed unmatched. The germline V gene has CDR1 ENHRY and CDR2 SYGVKD. The CDR3 region has the DNA TGTGCCATCAGTGAGTCGGGACAGCGCTACGAGCAGTACTTC. Residues: CAISESGQRYEQYF.

This clone showed up just a few times. The chain joins TRBV25-1 to TRBJ1-6; TRBD1 aligns across 9 bases. Germline loops: CDR1 MGHDK, CDR2 SYGVNS. The CDR3 has 15 amino acids. With 4 bases clipped from V and 8 bases from J, the junction kept 6 bases outside the gene matches. The CDR3 reads CASSGTGDVDSPLHF. CDR3 DNA: TGTGCCAGCAGTGGGACAGGGGATGTGGATTCACCCCTCCACTTT.

J is TRBJ1-3 and V is TRBV2, with 8 bases identical to TRBD1. The germline CDR1 and CDR2 sequences are SNHLY and FYNNEI. Trimming removed 6 bases from V and 7 bases from J; junction bases left unmatched: 2. The CDR3 has 12 residues. CDR3 in DNA: TGTGCCAGCAGAAGACAGGGGAACACCATATATTTT. It encodes CASRRQGNTIYF.

The CDR3 here is CASSMGQGGHSYNSPLHF. CDR3 sequence (DNA): TGCGCCAGCAGCATGGGACAGGGCGGTCACTCCTATAATTCACCCCTCCACTTT. The rearrangement joins TRBV4-1 to TRBJ1-6, with TRBD1 identical over 9 bases. The V gene's germline CDR1 is MGHRA and CDR2 YSYEKL. Losses at the gene ends were 5 bases for V and 0 bases for J; bases not matched to a gene: 8. The CDR3 is made up of 18 amino acids.

V and J are TRBV5-5 and TRBJ1-6; D not resolved. In germline, CDR1 is SGHKS, CDR2 YYEKEE (reference sequence). V dropped 1 base and J dropped 7 bases, with 9 bases sitting between them. This CDR3 has 14 residues. The CDR3 sequence: CASSLNVRNSPLHF. The CDR3 DNA reads as TGTGCCAGCAGCTTGAACGTTCGGAATTCACCCCTCCACTTT.

This clone has only one observation. This chain's CDR3 is CASSFHGSFSSTDTQYF. CDR3 sequence (DNA): TGTGCCAGCAGCTTTCACGGTAGTTTTTCTAGCACAGATACGCAGTATTTT. The V gene is TRBV11-2, the J gene TRBJ2-3, with D unresolved. CDR1 and CDR2 from the germline V gene are SGHAT and FQNNGV. Trimming stripped 3 bases from V and 0 bases from J, with 16 bases between. The CDR3 spans 17 residues.

This chain connects TRBV5-5 to TRBJ1-2, with TRBD1 identical over 7 bases. Trimming took 4 bases from V and 11 from J; bases not matched to a gene: 14. The CDR3 sequence is 14 residues long. Germline-derived CDR1 and CDR2 are SGHKS and YYEKEE (reference sequence). CDR3 residues: CASSLEGAGRLYTF. CDR3 DNA: TGTGCCAGCAGCCTCGAGGGGGCGGGGCGACTATACACCTTC. The full variable domain, with the rest looked up from reference TRBV5-5 and TRBJ1-2, is DAGVTQSPTHLIKTRGQQVTLRCSPISGHKSVSWYQQVLGQGPQFIFQYYEKEERGRGNFPDRFSARQFPNYSSELNVNALLLGDSALYLCASSLEGAGRLYTFGSGTRLTVV.

V and J are TRBV6-5 and TRBJ2-5; tentatively, D is TRBD2 (5 bases). The ends were cut back, 7 bases at V and 5 bases at J, with 20 bases in the middle. This CDR3 region has 15 residues. Germline CDR1 is MNHEY and CDR2 is SVGAGI. The CDR3: CASTKGPPPGETQYF. The DNA of the CDR3 is TGTGCCAGCACCAAGGGCCCCCCCCCGGGGGAGACCCAGTACTTC.

J is TRBJ1-1 and V is TRBV5-6; D unresolved. CDR3 length: 16 amino acids. Per the germline V gene, CDR1 is SGHDT and CDR2 is YYEEEE. Trimming cost V 4 bases and J 3 bases, with 19 bases left between them. In DNA form, the CDR3 reads TGTGCCAGCAGCCCCCGAGGCGAGTGGCGGGACACTGAAGCTTTCTTT. Its translation is CASSPRGEWRDTEAFF.

The chain has TRBV11-2 and TRBJ2-7; TRBD2 is a possible D gene (6 bases). Germline V lookup: CDR1 SGHAT, CDR2 FQNNGV. This CDR3 region has 15 residues. The V and J ends lost 0 bases and 3 bases respectively, with 12 bases between them. CDR3: CASSLESGVGYEQYF. CDR3 DNA sequence: TGTGCCAGCAGCTTAGAGTCGGGGGTAGGCTACGAGCAGTACTTC.

The genes are TRBV12-3 or TRBV12-4 and TRBJ1-1; D is undetermined. The CDR3 spans 11 residues. Trimming removed 3 bases at V and 9 bases at J, with 8 bases between. The CDR3 protein is CASSFGQKAFF. CDR3 DNA: TGTGCCAGCAGTTTTGGGCAGAAAGCTTTCTTT.

V gene TRBV7-2 combines with J gene TRBJ2-5; perhaps TRBD1 as D (6 bases). The CDR3 has 15 residues. Germline V lookup: CDR1 SGHTA, CDR2 FQGNSA. Trimming took off 4 bases at V and 9 bases at J, with 21 bases between the two ends. CDR3 in DNA: TGTGCCAGCAGCTCGAGGACTTGGGCGGCAGGGGCCCAGTACTTC. Amino acid sequence: CASSSRTWAAGAQYF. The full variable domain, its missing parts supplied by reference TRBV7-2 and TRBJ2-5, is GAGVSQSPSNKVTEKGKDVELRCDPISGHTALYWYRQSLGQGLEFLIYFQGNSAPDKSGLPSDRFSAERTGGSVSTLTIQRTQQEDSAVYLCASSSRTWAAGAQYFGPGTRLLVL.

The chain carries TRBV19 and TRBJ1-1; possibly TRBD1 for D (5 bases). Germline V gene data show CDR1 as LNHDA and CDR2 as SQIVND (reference sequence). There are 14 residues in the CDR3. V lost 3 bases and J 1 base, leaving 9 bases between the germline ends. The CDR3 coding sequence is TGTGCCAGTAGTATCGGCAGGGCGAACACTGAAGCTTTCTTT. This translates into CASSIGRANTEAFF.

J is TRBJ1-2 and V is TRBV5-4, with 7 nucleotides matching TRBD1. V shed 4 bases, J shed 1 base, and the junction held 10 bases outside the gene matches. This CDR3 region has 16 residues. The germline V gene encodes CDR1 SGHNT and CDR2 YYREEE (reference sequence). CDR3 bases: TGTGCCAGCAGCGGGGACAGAGCCCACTTTAACTATGGCTACACCTTC. This codes for CASSGDRAHFNYGYTF. Supplemented by reference TRBV5-4 and TRBJ1-2, the full variable domain reads ETGVTQSPTHLIKTRGQQVTLRCSSQSGHNTVSWYQQALGQGPQFIFQYYREEENGRGNFPPRFSGLQFPNYSSELNVNALELDDSALYLCASSGDRAHFNYGYTFGSGTRLTVV.

This rearrangement joins TRBV27 to TRBJ2-1; TRBD2 matches at 7 bases. The CDR3 loop spans 15 amino acids. Germline CDR1 reads MNHEY; CDR2 reads SMNVEV (reference sequence). The junction had 9 bases not matched to a gene; V was cut back by 5 bases and J by 5 bases. The CDR3 DNA reads TGTGCCAGCAGTGCTAGCGGCCTATTTGACAATGAGCAGTTCTTC. Its protein is CASSASGLFDNEQFF.

The chain recombines TRBV19 with TRBJ1-4; D is ambiguous. V was cut by 2 bases and J by 3 bases, with 13 bases left in between. Germline CDR1 reads LNHDA; CDR2 reads SQIVND (reference sequence). This CDR3 has 16 amino acids. CDR3 region: CASSISPNEANEKLFF. The CDR3 DNA reads TGTGCCAGTAGTATATCCCCGAACGAGGCTAATGAAAAACTGTTTTTT.

This chain connects TRBV5-4 to TRBJ2-1; no firm D call. The CDR3 is made up of 13 amino acids. CDR1 SGHNT and CDR2 YYREEE come from the germline V gene (reference sequence). The V end lost 4 bases, the J end lost 2 bases, and 7 bases lay between the germline ends. The CDR3: CASSVAAYNEQFF. As DNA, the CDR3 is TGTGCCAGCAGCGTTGCAGCCTACAATGAGCAGTTCTTC.

The rearrangement links TRBV19 to TRBJ2-7; TRBD1 might be the D (6 bases). This CDR3 is 14 amino acids long. The germline V gene encodes CDR1 LNHDA and CDR2 SQIVND (reference sequence). V shed 7 bases and J shed 2 bases, with 15 bases lying between them. As DNA, the CDR3 is TGTGCCAGTACCTTCTCGACAGGAGCCTACGAGCAGTACTTC. This translates into CASTFSTGAYEQYF.